This TCR beta chain comes out of a study of T cells in Graves' hyperthyroidism and ophthalmopathy. V shed 7 bases, J shed 4 bases, and the junction held 4 bases outside the gene matches. This CDR3 has 14 residues. From germline, CDR1 is KGHDR and CDR2 SFDVKD. On this clonotype itself: Its specificity is unknown.

RNA transcripts gave rise to amplified TCR beta CDR3 regions. First-round RT-PCR of the TCR CDR3 relied on the HTBI primer set. TCRdb re-called the multiplex PCR reads through MiXCR, storing one row per CDR3 protein. The sample contains fewer than 300,000 distinct CDR3 sequences, less than 30% of which appear only once. Study-wide results and limits: Blood also carried most thyroid clonotypes expanded above 0.001.

The rearrangement joins TRBV24-1 to TRBJ2-2, with TRBD1 matching over 8 bases. Input material: blood. The clonotype was recovered from a man aged 35-49 years with Graves' hyperthyroidism that later progressed to Graves' ophthalmopathy. The chain's CDR3 is CATRDRGTTGELFF. Written as DNA, the CDR3 is TGTGCCACCAGAGACAGGGGAACCACCGGGGAGCTGTTTTTT.